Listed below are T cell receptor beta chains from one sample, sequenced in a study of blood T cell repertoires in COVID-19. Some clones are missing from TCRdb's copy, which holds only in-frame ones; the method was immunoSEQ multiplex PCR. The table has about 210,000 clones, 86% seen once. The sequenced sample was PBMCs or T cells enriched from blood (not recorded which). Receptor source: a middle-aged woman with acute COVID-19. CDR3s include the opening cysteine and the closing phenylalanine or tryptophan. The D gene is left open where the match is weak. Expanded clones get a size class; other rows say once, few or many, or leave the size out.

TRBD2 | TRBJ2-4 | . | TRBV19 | CASSLVAGRIAKNIQYF | TGTGCCAGTAGTCTAGTAGCGGGTAGGATAGCCAAAAACATTCAGTACTTC
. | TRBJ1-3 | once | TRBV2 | CATALSGVGNTIYF | TGTGCCACCGCCCTTTCGGGGGTTGGAAACACCATATATTTT
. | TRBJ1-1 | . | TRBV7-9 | CASSTLDSTEAFF | TGTGCCAGCAGCACTCTCGATAGCACTGAAGCTTTCTTT
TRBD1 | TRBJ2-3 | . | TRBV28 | CASRGTGGTDTQYF | TGTGCCAGCAGGGGGACAGGGGGAACAGATACGCAGTATTTT
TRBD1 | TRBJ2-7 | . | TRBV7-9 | CASSPPGQASYEQYF | TGTGCCAGCAGCCCGCCGGGACAGGCGAGCTACGAGCAGTACTTC
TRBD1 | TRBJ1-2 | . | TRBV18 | CASSPPETGSGYTF | TGTGCCAGCTCACCGCCGGAGACAGGGAGTGGCTACACCTTC
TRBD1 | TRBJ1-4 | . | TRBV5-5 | CASSLVRGTNEKLFF | TGTGCCAGCAGCTTGGTCAGGGGGACGAATGAAAAACTGTTTTTT
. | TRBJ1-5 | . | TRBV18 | CASSPEGGSNQPQHF | TGTGCCAGCTCACCCGAAGGGGGTAGCAATCAGCCCCAGCATTTT
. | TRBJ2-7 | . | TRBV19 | CASSLGSDYSYEQYF | TGTGCCAGTAGTTTAGGTAGCGACTATTCCTACGAGCAGTACTTC
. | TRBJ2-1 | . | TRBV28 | CASSLSVYNEQFF | TGTGCCAGCAGTTTATCGGTGTACAATGAGCAGTTCTTC
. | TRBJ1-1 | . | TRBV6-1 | CASSEAGGNTEAFF | TGTGCCAGCAGTGAAGCGGGGGGGAACACTGAAGCTTTCTTT
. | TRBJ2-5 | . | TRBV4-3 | CASSQDIMRETQYF | TGCGCCAGCAGCCAAGATATAATGAGGGAGACCCAGTACTTC
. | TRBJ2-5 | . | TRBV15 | CATKVAGQQETQYF | TGTGCCACCAAAGTTGCGGGACAGCAAGAGACCCAGTACTTC
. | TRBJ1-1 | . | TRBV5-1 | CASSMGTGITEAFF | TGCGCCAGCAGCATGGGCACGGGGATCACTGAAGCTTTCTTT
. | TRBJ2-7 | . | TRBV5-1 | CASSLVQVGVEQYF | TGCGCCAGCAGCTTAGTACAGGTAGGGGTCGAGCAGTACTTC
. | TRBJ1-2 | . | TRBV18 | CASSPPVREGLHYGYTF | TGTGCCAGCTCACCACCGGTACGGGAAGGGCTTCACTATGGCTACACCTTC
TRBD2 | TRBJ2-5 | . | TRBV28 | CASSQTSGQETQYF | TGTGCCAGCAGTCAGACTAGCGGCCAAGAGACCCAGTACTTC